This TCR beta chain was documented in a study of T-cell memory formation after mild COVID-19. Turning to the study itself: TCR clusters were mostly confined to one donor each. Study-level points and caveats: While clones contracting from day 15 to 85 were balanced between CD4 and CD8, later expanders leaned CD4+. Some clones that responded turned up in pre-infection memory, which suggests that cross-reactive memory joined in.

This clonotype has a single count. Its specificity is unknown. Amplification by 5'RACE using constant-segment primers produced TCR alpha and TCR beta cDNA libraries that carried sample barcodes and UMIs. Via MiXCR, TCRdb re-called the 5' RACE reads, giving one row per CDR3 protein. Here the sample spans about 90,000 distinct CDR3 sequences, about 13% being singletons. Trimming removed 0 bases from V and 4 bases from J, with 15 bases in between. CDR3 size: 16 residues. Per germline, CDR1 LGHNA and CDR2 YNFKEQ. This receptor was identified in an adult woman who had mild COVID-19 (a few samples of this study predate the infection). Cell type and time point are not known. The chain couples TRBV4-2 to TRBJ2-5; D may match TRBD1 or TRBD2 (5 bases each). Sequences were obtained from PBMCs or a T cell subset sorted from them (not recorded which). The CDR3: CASSQDPSGPGETQYF. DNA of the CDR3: TGTGCCAGCAGCCAAGATCCCTCGGGGCCGGGAGAGACCCAGTACTTC.